Detailed here is one T cell receptor (beta chain). The target antigen is unknown. These data originate in a study of T cell repertoires in cytomegalovirus infection. About the research overall: CMV epitopes that were recently identified and HLA-C-restricted were used alongside well-studied HLA-B-restricted ones. Public TCR beta signatures were indicative of both CMV infection and a matching HLA type.

The germline CDR1 and CDR2 sequences are MNHEY and SVGAGI. V lost 0 bases to trimming and J lost 0 bases; unmatched junction nucleotides: 3. The CDR3 consists of 16 residues. Whole-study results and caveats: Of the TCR beta families, the public ones yielded a cumulative frequency that identified carriers of CMV plus the relevant HLA.

TCRdb redid the calling of the reads with MiXCR, one entry per CDR3 protein. The table lists 570,000 or so distinct CDR3 sequences, almost 40% of them singletons. This receptor was identified in a human donor in good health (CMV status not recorded). Some clones in this sample may be carry-over from other donors' samples. The chain links TRBV6-5 to TRBJ2-3; 7 bases are shared with TRBD1. The source was cultured PBMCs, collected from culture after CMV antigen stimulation. This CDR3 is CASSYSYRGSTDTQYF. The CDR3 DNA is TGTGCCAGCAGTTACTCATACAGGGGAAGCACAGATACGCAGTATTTT.